This T cell receptor beta chain is from a study of beta chain features in type 1 diabetes. The CDR3 loop spans 13 amino acids. In germline, CDR1 is SGHRS, CDR2 YFSETQ. V shed 4 bases and J shed 5 bases, with 12 bases lying between them. A single heparinised blood sample, averaging roughly 100 mL, was obtained per donor. The authors sorted CD4+ naive, central memory, regulatory and stem cell-like memory cells via CD45RO/CCR7/CD25/CD127/CD95/CD27. As concerns this clone: Its antigen remains unknown.

The isolated RNA, all of it, was reverse transcribed, so expressed TCRB transcripts were what got sequenced. Only in-frame clones appear in the TCRdb table, and some are missing; sequencing was by immunoSEQ multiplex PCR. The data contain around 340,000 clones, about 20% of them seen just once; the ten biggest clones take up under 0.05%. General study results and limits: Across patients, naive, central memory and Treg TCRB repertoires exhibited apparently greater similarity than was observed across healthy donors. Among patients with Type 1 diabetes, TCRB CDR3s were moderately but significantly shorter in every one of the four CD4+ subsets.

The source is a woman younger than 30 in good health. Specimen: naive CD4+ T cells from blood. J is TRBJ2-5 and V is TRBV5-1; no firm D call. CDR3 region: CASSTPSTETQYF. The CDR3 bases are TGCGCCAGCAGCACCCCCAGTACGGAGACCCAGTACTTC.